This record covers a single T cell receptor beta chain. Its target is not known. The record originates from a study of blood T cells in healthy people across ages. Study results and limitations: Significant beta diversity loss was already apparent by age approximately 38, declining roughly linearly. Naive T cell percentage strongly correlated with TCR beta diversity.

Primed by a sample-barcoded 5' primer and a J-beta primer mix, a second PCR proceeded for about 7 to 11 cycles. Paired-end reads containing CDR3 totaled no fewer than 3 million for each sample. One entry per CDR3 protein, called by TCRdb with MiXCR from the 5' RACE reads. Of about 400,000 distinct CDR3 sequences listed, about 49% were seen once; the top ten hold 50% to 65%. The J segment lost 3 bases and the V segment lost 4 bases, leaving 4 bases of the junction unmatched. CDR1 and CDR2 from the germline V gene are SGHRS and YFSETQ. CDR3 length equals 14 residues. V gene TRBV5-1 combines with J gene TRBJ2-1, with 7 nucleotides matching TRBD2. The receptor was isolated from a man between 60 and 75 years old in good health. The sequencing input was blood. Written as DNA, the CDR3 is TGCGCCAGCAGCCCCCCGGGGGGCTACAATGAGCAGTTCTTC. Protein product: CASSPPGGYNEQFF.